These 13 T cell receptor beta chains share one sample of origin, sequenced in a study of T cell repertoires in cytomegalovirus infection. A single record per CDR3 protein comes from TCRdb applying MiXCR to the reads. The sample yields 700,000 to 850,000 distinct CDR3 sequences, 30% to 35% seen once. The antigens for these receptors are not known. Sequencing used cultured CD8+ T cells from PBMCs, obtained from culture after CMV antigen stimulation. These receptors all come from a human donor in good health (CMV status not recorded). Some clones in this sample may be carry-over from other donors' samples.

This clonotype was counted ten times or more. The chain has TRBV7-9 and TRBJ1-1; possibly TRBD1 for D (5 bases). V lost 5 bases, J lost 4 bases, and 17 bases lay in between. Germline CDR1 and CDR2: SEHNR and FQNEAQ (reference sequence). This CDR3 comprises 15 residues. CDR3 residues: CASSPPAGPSTEAFF. As DNA, the CDR3 is TGTGCCAGCAGCCCTCCAGCGGGACCATCCACTGAAGCTTTCTTT.

The chain couples TRBV27 to TRBJ1-2; TRBD1 might be the D (6 bases). Trimming stripped 0 bases from V and 4 bases from J, with 9 bases between. The CDR3 consists of 14 residues. CDR1 MNHEY and CDR2 SMNVEV come from the germline V gene (reference sequence). CDR3 protein: CASSLSGAAYGYTF. DNA of the CDR3: TGTGCCAGCAGTTTATCGGGGGCTGCCTATGGCTACACCTTC.

V usage is TRBV29-1 and J usage is TRBJ2-2; TRBD1 is a possible D gene (6 bases). This CDR3 has 12 residues. Germline CDR1 and CDR2: SQVTM and ANQGSEA. Trimming took off 7 bases at V and 5 bases at J, with 11 bases between the two ends. CDR3 DNA sequence: TGCAGCGCCTCTGGGACAACCGGGGAGCTGTTTTTT. Its protein is CSASGTTGELFF.

The V and J genes are TRBV4-1 and TRBJ2-7; no clear D gene. CDR1 and CDR2 (germline): MGHRA, YSYEKL. The CDR3 length is 16 residues. With 4 bases removed from V and 2 bases from J, the gap between germline ends came to 18 bases. This chain's CDR3 is CASSRLGSDPTYEQYF. The CDR3 nucleotides are TGCGCCAGCAGCCGGCTGGGGTCAGACCCAACCTACGAGCAGTACTTC.

Comments on this clonotype: Since a much larger clone is just one base distant, this may be a read error. The chain couples TRBV7-3 to TRBJ2-7; D remains ambiguous. CDR3 length equals 13 residues. The germline CDR1 and CDR2 sequences are SGHTA and FQGTGA. The chain's CDR3 is CTSSSPSSYEQYF. Here the CDR3 DNA reads TGTACCAGCAGCTCTCCGTCCTCCTACGAGCAGTACTTC.

The V gene is TRBV19, the J gene TRBJ1-2; weak D call: TRBD1 (5 bases). The germline V and J ends were trimmed by 7 bases and 2 bases, with 14 bases remaining between them. This CDR3 comprises 14 residues. Germline lookup yields CDR1 LNHDA and CDR2 SQIVND (reference sequence). CDR3 nucleotides: TGTGCCAGTAACCCGATGACAGACAACTATGGCTACACCTTC. Translated: CASNPMTDNYGYTF.

Many counts were recorded for this clonotype. The chain uses TRBV7-8 and TRBJ2-1; no reliable D call. V gave up 4 bases and J gave up 9 bases, with 7 bases separating them. Germline V gene lookup returns CDR1 SGHVS and CDR2 FQNEAQ. CDR3 length: 11 amino acids. The CDR3 loop is CASSSLGEQFF. CDR3 in DNA: TGTGCCAGCAGCTCCCTCGGTGAGCAGTTCTTC.

The chain links TRBV12-3 or TRBV12-4 to TRBJ2-1; D is perhaps TRBD2 (7 bases). Trimming removed 1 base at V and 8 bases at J, with 12 bases between. There are 14 residues in the CDR3. CDR3 amino acids: CASSLVAGADEQFF. Written as DNA, the CDR3 is TGTGCCAGCAGTTTAGTCGCGGGGGCGGATGAGCAGTTCTTC.

This clonotype showed up just a few times. J is TRBJ1-1 and V is TRBV2; D remains unclear. With 8 bases removed from V and 6 bases from J, the gap between germline ends came to 10 bases. The CDR3 contains 11 residues. The germline V gene has CDR1 SNHLY and CDR2 FYNNEI. Here the CDR3 DNA reads TGTGCCAGCTGGACCCGGCCTGAAGCTTTCTTT. This codes for CASWTRPEAFF.

A few counts support this clonotype. This chain uses TRBV12-5 with TRBJ2-4; tentative D call: TRBD2 (6 bases). V lost 7 bases to trimming and J lost 3 bases, with 10 bases between them. Germline CDR1 reads LGHNT; CDR2 reads FRNRAP. The CDR3 spans 13 residues. The CDR3: CASASGDKNIQYF. CDR3 in DNA: TGTGCTAGTGCGTCGGGGGACAAAAACATTCAGTACTTC.

The chain has TRBV4-1 and TRBJ1-1; D gene unclear. The CDR3 has 13 residues. Germline-derived CDR1 and CDR2 are MGHRA and YSYEKL. V lost 4 bases, J lost 5 bases, and 11 bases lay in between. The CDR3 sequence: CASSPKMGTEAFF. The CDR3, as DNA: TGCGCCAGCAGCCCAAAAATGGGGACTGAAGCTTTCTTT.

This clonotype turned up a few times. The chain is built from TRBV4-3 and TRBJ2-1; D is tentatively TRBD1 or TRBD2 (5 bases each). Trimming left V 1 base short and J 3 bases short, with 10 bases between. Germline CDR1 is LGHNA and CDR2 is YSLEER. This CDR3 has 15 amino acids. The chain's CDR3 is CASSQGRDGYNEQFF. CDR3 coding DNA: TGCGCCAGCAGCCAAGGTCGGGACGGCTACAATGAGCAGTTCTTC.

The chain recombines TRBV4-3 with TRBJ2-2; 8 bases fit TRBD2. The CDR3 is 15 amino acids. Per the germline V gene, CDR1 is LGHNA and CDR2 is YSLEER. The V gene end was trimmed by 5 bases and the J gene end by 5 bases; junction bases not matched to a gene: 7. CDR3 DNA: TGCGCCAGCAGCGCTCGGGGGGGCCTAACCGGGGAGCTGTTTTTT. Encoded protein: CASSARGGLTGELFF.